This TCR beta chain comes out of a study of cytomegalovirus exposure and HLA in healthy donors. Findings and caveats of the study: It has been reported that TCR beta sequences accurately predicted the HLA-A and HLA-B alleles of most subjects.

The PCR used 60 Vbeta and 13 Jbeta primers. Repertoires were generated with immunoSEQ multiplex PCR, while TCRdb's copy carries only in-frame clones and drops some. This table has about 180,000 clones, about four fifths appearing once. Notes on this clone: No antigen is known for it.

This TCR derives from a male donor in good health and CMV-seronegative. The sequencing input was PBMCs.

The CDR3 DNA sequence: TGCGCCAGCAGACCGGGACAGGGGGGTGAAAAACTGTTTTTT. This translates into CASRPGQGGEKLFF. V usage is TRBV5-1 and J usage is TRBJ1-4, with 11 bases fitting TRBD1. With V trimmed by 5 bases and J by 7 bases, 4 bases remained unmatched. CDR1 and CDR2 (germline): SGHRS, YFSETQ. The CDR3 runs 14 residues.